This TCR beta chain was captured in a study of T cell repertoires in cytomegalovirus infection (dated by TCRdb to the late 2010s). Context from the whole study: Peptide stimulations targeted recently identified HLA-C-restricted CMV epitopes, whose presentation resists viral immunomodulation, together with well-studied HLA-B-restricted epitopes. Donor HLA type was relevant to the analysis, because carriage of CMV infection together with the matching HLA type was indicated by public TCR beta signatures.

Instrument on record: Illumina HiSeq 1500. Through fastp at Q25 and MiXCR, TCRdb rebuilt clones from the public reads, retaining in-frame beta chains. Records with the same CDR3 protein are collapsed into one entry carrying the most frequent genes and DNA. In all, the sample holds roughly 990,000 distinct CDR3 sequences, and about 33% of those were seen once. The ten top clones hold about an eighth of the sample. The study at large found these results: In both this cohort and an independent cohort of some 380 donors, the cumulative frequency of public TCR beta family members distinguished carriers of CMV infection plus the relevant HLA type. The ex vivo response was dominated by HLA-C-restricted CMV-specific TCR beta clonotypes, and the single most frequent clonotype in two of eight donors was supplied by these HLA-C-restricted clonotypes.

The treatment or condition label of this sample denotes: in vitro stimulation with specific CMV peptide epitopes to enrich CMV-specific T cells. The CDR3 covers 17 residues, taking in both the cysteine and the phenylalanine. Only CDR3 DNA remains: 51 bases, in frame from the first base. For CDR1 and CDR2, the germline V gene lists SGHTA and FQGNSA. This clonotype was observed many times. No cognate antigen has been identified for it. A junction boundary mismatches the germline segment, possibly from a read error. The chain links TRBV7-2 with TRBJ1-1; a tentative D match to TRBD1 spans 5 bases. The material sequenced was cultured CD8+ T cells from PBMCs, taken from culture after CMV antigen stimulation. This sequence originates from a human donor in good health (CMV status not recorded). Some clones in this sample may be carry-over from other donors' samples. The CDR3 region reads CASTLAGLGDLNTEAFF. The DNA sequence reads TGTGCCAGCACCTTAGCCGGCTTGGGGGATTTGAACACTGAAGCTTTCTTT.